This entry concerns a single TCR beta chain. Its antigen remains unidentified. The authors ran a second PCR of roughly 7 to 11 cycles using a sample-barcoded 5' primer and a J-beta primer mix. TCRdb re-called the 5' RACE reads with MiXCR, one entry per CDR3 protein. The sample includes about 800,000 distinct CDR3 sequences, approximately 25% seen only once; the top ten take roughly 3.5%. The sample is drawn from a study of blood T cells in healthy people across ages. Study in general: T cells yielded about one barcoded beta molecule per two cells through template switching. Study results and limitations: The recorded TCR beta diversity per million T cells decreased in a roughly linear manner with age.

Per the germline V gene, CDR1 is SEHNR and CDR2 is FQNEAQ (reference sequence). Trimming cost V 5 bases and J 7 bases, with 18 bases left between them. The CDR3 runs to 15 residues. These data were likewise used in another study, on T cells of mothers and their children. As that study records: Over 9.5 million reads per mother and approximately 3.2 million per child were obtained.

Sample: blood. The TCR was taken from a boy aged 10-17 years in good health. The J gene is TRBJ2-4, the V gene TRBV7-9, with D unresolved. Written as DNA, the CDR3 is TGTGCCAGCAGCCCAAGCTACGACTTGTTGAACATTCAGTACTTC. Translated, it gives CASSPSYDLLNIQYF.